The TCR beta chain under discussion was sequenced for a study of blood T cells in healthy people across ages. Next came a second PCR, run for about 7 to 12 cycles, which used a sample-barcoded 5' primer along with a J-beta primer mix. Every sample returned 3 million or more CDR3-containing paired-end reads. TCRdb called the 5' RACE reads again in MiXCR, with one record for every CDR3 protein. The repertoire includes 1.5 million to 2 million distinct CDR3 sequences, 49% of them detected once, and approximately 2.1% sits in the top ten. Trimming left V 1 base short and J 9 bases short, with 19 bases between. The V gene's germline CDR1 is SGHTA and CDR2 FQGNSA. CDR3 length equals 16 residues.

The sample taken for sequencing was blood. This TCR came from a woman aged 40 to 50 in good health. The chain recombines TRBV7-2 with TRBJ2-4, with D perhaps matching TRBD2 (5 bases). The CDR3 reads CASSLGLVGRESIQYF. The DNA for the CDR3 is TGTGCCAGCAGCTTAGGGTTAGTAGGGAGAGAGAGCATTCAGTACTTC. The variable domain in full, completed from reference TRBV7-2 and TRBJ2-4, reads GAGVSQSPSNKVTEKGKDVELRCDPISGHTALYWYRQSLGQGLEFLIYFQGNSAPDKSGLPSDRFSAERTGGSVSTLTIQRTQQEDSAVYLCASSLGLVGRESIQYFGAGTRLSVL.